Each of the 6 T cell receptor beta chains below was sequenced from the same sample in a study of T cell changes during pregnancy in multiple sclerosis. Generated by immunoSEQ multiplex PCR, the TCRdb table keeps only in-frame clones and is missing some. The table records about 57,000 clones, 75% to 95% of them present only once. Sequenced here: peripheral blood, sampled after pregnancy. The receptors shown here come from a female donor in good health, enrolled as a control in a pregnancy study.

This chain connects TRBV29-1 to TRBJ2-7; 7 nucleotides match TRBD2. This CDR3 has 13 amino acids. After removal of 3 bases from V and 3 bases from J, the junction contained 5 bases not matched to a gene. Per the germline V gene, CDR1 is SQVTM and CDR2 is ANQGSEA. CDR3: CSVDGRGDYEQYF. The CDR3 nucleotides read TGCAGCGTTGATGGGAGGGGCGACTACGAGCAGTACTTC.

This clone was counted between two and nine times. The rearrangement joins TRBV29-1 to TRBJ2-1; TRBD1 matches at 8 bases. V lost 1 base to trimming and J lost 8 bases; unmatched junction nucleotides: 10. The CDR3 spans 15 residues. CDR1 is SQVTM, CDR2 ANQGSEA, per germline. CDR3 nucleotide sequence: TGCAGCGTTGAAGTCCCGGGACAGGTGTTCGATGAGCAGTTCTTC. Translated: CSVEVPGQVFDEQFF.

The gene calls are TRBV7-2 and TRBJ1-3; weak D call: TRBD1 (6 bases). Between the trimmed V and J ends, which lost 8 bases and 0 bases, there was a span of 14 bases. This CDR3 contains 15 residues. Germline V lookup: CDR1 SGHTA, CDR2 FQGNSA. CDR3 region: CASGGGQFSGNTIYF. The CDR3 region has the DNA TGTGCCAGCGGGGGGGGGCAGTTCTCTGGAAACACCATATATTTT.

This clone occurred once. This chain joins TRBV27 and TRBJ2-1, with D possibly being TRBD2 (5 bases). The V gene lost 8 bases and the J gene lost 4 bases, with 18 bases spanning the gap. This CDR3 is built from 15 residues. CDR1 and CDR2 from the germline V gene are MNHEY and SMNVEV (reference sequence). This CDR3 is CASCDQSGGYNEQFF. CDR3 nucleotide sequence: TGTGCCAGCTGTGATCAAAGTGGAGGTTACAATGAGCAGTTCTTC.

This clone turned up a few times. DNA of the CDR3: TGTGCCAGCAGCACCGGGGGACAGGGGAGGGTGGACTACGAGCAGTACTTC. Amino acids: CASSTGGQGRVDYEQYF. V and J are TRBV21-1 and TRBJ2-7; TRBD1 reflects the table's D call only, with no check against the DNA. TRBV21-1 is a listed pseudogene. This CDR3 has 17 amino acids.

The V and J genes are TRBV6-5 and TRBJ2-7; a possible D gene is TRBD1 (6 bases). Trimming cost V 2 bases and J 6 bases, with 14 bases left between them. CDR1 and CDR2 (germline): MNHEY, SVGAGI. This CDR3 is built from 14 residues. The CDR3 here is CASSYGGPGSEQYF. CDR3 coding DNA: TGTGCCAGCAGTTACGGGGGCCCGGGGAGCGAGCAGTACTTC.